This T cell receptor (beta chain) was captured by sequencing in a study of identical twins. The study, taken as a whole, reports: Modelling underestimated the level of out-of-frame TCR alpha sharing observed in monozygotic twins. Surplus twin overlap in beta out-of-frame sequences was less pronounced.

TCRdb called the 5' RACE reads again in MiXCR, with one record for every CDR3 protein. This sample has roughly 190,000 distinct CDR3 sequences, with approximately 15% found just once. On this clonotype itself: Its matching antigen is unknown.

The same sample was also studied in work on T cells expressing NK-cell markers. From that paper: Top CD8+ clonotypes included the dominant CD3+CD56+NKG2C+ clonotypes in roughly six donors. Once again these clonotypes came out on top in the CD3+CD56-NKG2C+ fraction of four donors.

Sequenced sample: CD8+ T cells sorted from blood. This TCR derives from a young woman in good health.

CDR3 loop: CASSLRVADEQYF. CDR3 coding DNA: TGTGCCAGCAGCCTCAGGGTTGCCGACGAGCAGTACTTC. The gene calls are TRBV13 and TRBJ2-7, with D tentatively TRBD1 (5 bases). V gave up 5 bases and J gave up 5 bases, with 13 bases separating them. The CDR3 spans 13 residues. Germline CDR1 reads PRHDT; CDR2 reads FYEKMQ (reference sequence).